This passage covers 13 T cell receptor beta chains from one sample sequenced in a study of blood T cell repertoires in COVID-19. The repertoire was sequenced with immunoSEQ multiplex PCR; TCRdb's copy has only in-frame clones and lacks some. The table has about 190,000 clones, more than 85% seen once. Sequences were obtained from peripheral blood. The receptors shown here come from a middle-aged man with active or convalescent COVID-19.

The V and J genes are TRBV30 and TRBJ2-1; TRBD2 aligns across 9 bases. The junction had 5 bases not matched to a gene; V was cut back by 2 bases and J by 15 bases. Germline CDR1 GTSNPN, CDR2 SVGIG (reference sequence). The CDR3 is 11 amino acids. The CDR3 protein is CAWSPGTSSFF. CDR3 nucleotide sequence: TGTGCCTGGAGTCCCGGGACTAGCTCGTTCTTC.

The rearrangement uses TRBV5-1 and TRBJ2-3; TRBD2 matches 7 bases. Trimming cost V 2 bases and J 1 base; bases outside gene matches: 4. The V gene's germline CDR1 is SGHRS and CDR2 YFSETQ. The CDR3 is 15 amino acids. CDR3 residues: CASSLSGRGTDTQYF. The CDR3 DNA reads TGCGCCAGCAGCTTAAGTGGGAGGGGCACAGATACGCAGTATTTT.

The chain uses TRBV10-2 and TRBJ1-4; TRBD1 matches at 8 bases. V lost 3 bases and J lost 0; bases outside the gene matches: 3. The CDR3 consists of 16 residues. Per germline, CDR1 WSHSY and CDR2 SAAADI. The CDR3 DNA sequence: TGCGCCAGCAGTGATCTACAGGGGGCAACTAATGAAAAACTGTTTTTT. Translation gives CASSDLQGATNEKLFF.

The chain has TRBV19 and TRBJ1-5; weak D call: TRBD1 (6 bases). CDR1 is LNHDA and CDR2 is SQIVND in the germline V gene (reference sequence). Trimming left V 3 bases short and J 3 bases short, with 21 bases between. The CDR3 runs to 18 residues. The CDR3: CASSIRGTRGWNNQPQHF. CDR3 DNA: TGTGCCAGTAGTATTCGAGGGACAAGGGGATGGAACAATCAGCCCCAGCATTTT.

V is TRBV10-3 and J is TRBJ1-3, with a possible D match to TRBD1 (6 bases). The CDR3 runs 14 residues. CDR1 is ENHRY, CDR2 SYGVKD, per germline. V lost 8 bases and J lost 4, with 15 bases in between. Written as DNA, the CDR3 is TGTGCCATCGGGGGAGAAGGGACAGGAAACACCATATATTTT. It is translated as CAIGGEGTGNTIYF.

The chain combines TRBV29-1 with TRBJ1-6, with D hard to call. Trimming cost V 7 bases and J 9 bases, with 16 bases left between them. CDR1 and CDR2 (germline): SQVTM, ANQGSEA. The CDR3 has 13 amino acids. This chain's CDR3 is CSARVEGASPLHF. The CDR3, as DNA: TGCAGCGCCCGGGTTGAAGGTGCTTCACCCCTCCACTTT.

V usage is TRBV6-2 or TRBV6-3 and J usage is TRBJ2-7; D may be TRBD1 (5 bases). From germline, CDR1 is MNHEY and CDR2 SVGEGT. V dropped 2 bases and J dropped 2 bases, with 10 bases sitting between them. The CDR3 sequence is 14 residues long. CDR3 amino acids: CASSYPQATYEQYF. The CDR3, as DNA: TGTGCCAGCAGTTACCCACAGGCTACCTACGAGCAGTACTTC.

The gene calls are TRBV19 and TRBJ1-1; D gene unclear. The CDR3 is 13 residues long. Germline V CDR1 and CDR2: LNHDA, SQIVND (reference sequence). Trimming stripped 5 bases from V and 1 base from J, with 8 bases between. CDR3 coding DNA: TGTGCCAGTAGTGCGGTCGAGAACACTGAAGCTTTCTTT. Its protein product is CASSAVENTEAFF.

The chain combines TRBV29-1 with TRBJ1-1, with TRBD1 identical over 9 bases. The V and J ends lost 8 bases and 4 bases, in that order; junction bases with no gene match: 14. The CDR3 has 15 residues. Per germline, CDR1 SQVTM and CDR2 ANQGSEA. CDR3 sequence (DNA): TGCAGCTCTCCGGGACAGGGCATCCGGGGCACTGAAGCTTTCTTT. This translates into CSSPGQGIRGTEAFF.

V is TRBV24-1 and J is TRBJ2-4; tentatively, D is TRBD1 (6 bases). This CDR3 has 17 residues. V was pared by 0 bases and J by 0 bases, with 11 bases between. Germline CDR1 is KGHDR and CDR2 is SFDVKD. CDR3 amino acids: CATSDLYTGIAKNIQYF. CDR3 nucleotides: TGTGCCACCAGTGATTTGTATACAGGGATAGCCAAAAACATTCAGTACTTC.

The chain carries TRBV29-1 and TRBJ1-6, with 9 bases aligning to TRBD1. This CDR3 is built from 14 residues. Looked up from germline, CDR1 is SQVTM and CDR2 is ANQGSEA. Trimming took 6 bases from V and 7 from J; bases not matched to a gene: 7. CDR3 bases: TGCAGCGTCAAACAGGGGGCTAACAATTCACCCCTCCACTTT. As protein: CSVKQGANNSPLHF.

The gene calls are TRBV5-1 and TRBJ1-3; D possibly corresponds to TRBD1 (5 bases). The CDR3 is 15 residues long. Germline CDR1 is SGHRS and CDR2 is YFSETQ. V was cut by 0 bases and J by 4 bases, with 11 bases left in between. CDR3 in amino acids: CASSLAAGLGNTIYF. The CDR3 DNA is TGCGCCAGCAGCTTGGCCGCAGGGCTAGGAAACACCATATATTTT.

This chain connects TRBV30 to TRBJ1-3; 8 nucleotides agree with TRBD1. Germline V gene lookup returns CDR1 GTSNPN and CDR2 SVGIG (reference sequence). V shed 3 bases and J 3 bases; nucleotides not matched to a gene: 4. The CDR3 spans 14 residues. Written as DNA, the CDR3 is TGTGCCTGGAGCAGGGGGCAGGGTGGAAACACCATATATTTT. Its translation is CAWSRGQGGNTIYF.